Each of the 6 T cell receptor beta chains below was sequenced from the same sample in a study of shared clonotypes between healthy human individuals. Assay used: immunoSEQ multiplex PCR; TCRdb lists only in-frame clones, some missing. The table shows millions of clones, with more than 80% occurring only once. Sequenced material: naive CD4+ T cells sorted from blood. Regarding subset: CD45RA+ positively selected. Every receptor here comes from a man younger than 35 in good health.

Concerning this clone: Other DNA sequences in the sample encode the same CDR3. The chain joins TRBV7-2 to TRBJ1-1; D is unclear. The ends were cut back, 3 bases at V and 0 bases at J, with 2 bases in the middle. From germline, CDR1 is SGHTA and CDR2 FQGNSA. The CDR3 runs 12 residues. This CDR3 reads CASSFLNTEAFF. DNA for the CDR3: TGTGCCAGCAGCTTTTTGAACACTGAAGCTTTCTTT. Filled out from reference TRBV7-2 and TRBJ1-1, the complete variable domain reads GAGVSQSPSNKVTEKGKDVELRCDPISGHTALYWYRQSLGQGLEFLIYFQGNSAPDKSGLPSDRFSAERTGGSVSTLTIQRTQQEDSAVYLCASSFLNTEAFFGQGTRLTVV.

The V and J genes are TRBV18 and TRBJ2-7; 7 nucleotides agree with TRBD1. V lost 5 bases to trimming and J lost 0 bases; unmatched junction nucleotides: 4. The CDR3 has 14 amino acids. Germline-derived CDR1 and CDR2 are KGHSH and LQKENI. CDR3 nucleotides: TGTGCCAGCTCAAAAGGACAGGTCTCCTACGAGCAGTACTTC. Translated: CASSKGQVSYEQYF.

The rearrangement uses TRBV2 and TRBJ2-7; TRBD2 aligns across 13 bases. The V and J ends lost 6 bases and 0 bases, in that order; junction bases with no gene match: 5. The CDR3 is made up of 16 amino acids. Germline V gene sequence: CDR1 SNHLY, CDR2 FYNNEI. The CDR3 DNA sequence: TGTGCCAGCAGAAGACTAGCGGGAGGCGGCTCCTACGAGCAGTACTTC. Amino acids: CASRRLAGGGSYEQYF.

This chain links TRBV25-1 with TRBJ2-3; TRBD1 matches 7 bases. V shed 7 bases, J shed 3 bases, and the junction held 10 bases outside the gene matches. Germline assignment: CDR1 MGHDK and CDR2 SYGVNS. The CDR3 covers 15 residues. The CDR3 loop is CASTGGQVGTDTQYF. For the CDR3, the DNA is TGTGCCAGCACGGGTGGACAGGTTGGGACAGATACGCAGTATTTT.

The chain links TRBV4-1 to TRBJ2-1; D is ambiguous. Looked up from germline, CDR1 is MGHRA and CDR2 is YSYEKL. This CDR3 is built from 18 residues. The V gene lost 1 base and the J gene lost 0 bases, with 16 bases spanning the gap. CDR3 loop: CASSQGSWAEYSYNEQFF. In DNA form, the CDR3 reads TGCGCCAGCAGCCAAGGTAGCTGGGCGGAATACTCCTACAATGAGCAGTTCTTC.

The sample holds one count of this clone. This sequence joins TRBV19 and TRBJ1-5; D is undetermined. This CDR3 is built from 14 residues. Per germline, CDR1 LNHDA and CDR2 SQIVND (reference sequence). Trimming removed 4 bases from V and 0 bases from J, with 7 bases in between. The CDR3 sequence: CASSKGFSNQPQHF. Written as DNA, the CDR3 is TGTGCCAGTAGTAAAGGATTTAGCAATCAGCCCCAGCATTTT.